The rows below give T cell receptor beta chains drawn from one sample of a study of blood T cells in healthy people across ages. From the 5' RACE reads, TCRdb called clonotypes with MiXCR, one entry per CDR3 protein. Of about 1.4 million distinct CDR3 sequences in the sample, 59% were seen once. The sequenced sample consisted of blood. The receptor source for this set is a man younger than 35 in good health. Both conserved end residues are part of each CDR3. The order of the fields is D gene, J gene, V gene, clone size, CDR3 DNA, CDR3 protein. D genes are given only for firm matches. Clone size appears in some rows only: once, few, many, or a class for an expanded clone.

.	TRBJ2-3	TRBV7-2	.	TGTGCCACCGACCAGGAGGCCCCTTCTAATACGCAGTATTTT	CATDQEAPSNTQYF
.	TRBJ1-4	TRBV27	.	TGTGCCAGCAGTTTAGCCCTGGGGGGCTCTGAAAAACTGTTTTTT	CASSLALGGSEKLFF
TRBD1	TRBJ1-2	TRBV4-1	.	TGCGCCAGCGGCCATCAAGACAGGGTACGCTATGGCTACACCTTC	CASGHQDRVRYGYTF
.	TRBJ1-1	TRBV20-1	once	TGCAGTGCTAGAGATAATACAGGGAGCGGTGAAGCTTTCTTT	CSARDNTGSGEAFF
TRBD2	TRBJ2-6	TRBV7-2	few	TGTGCCAGCACCCTTATAGCGGGGTACTCTGGGGCCAACGTCCTGACTTTC	CASTLIAGYSGANVLTF
.	TRBJ2-2	TRBV29-1	.	TGCAGCGTTGGGCCGGCAACCGGGGAGCTGTTTTTT	CSVGPATGELFF
.	TRBJ2-5	TRBV7-2	.	TGTGCCAGCAGCCTAGGCCTCCTTTGGGGAGAGACCCAGTACTTC	CASSLGLLWGETQYF
.	TRBJ1-2	TRBV20-1	.	TGCAGTGCTAGTGATTCCGCGTATGGCTACACCTTC	CSASDSAYGYTF
.	TRBJ2-1	TRBV20-1	.	TGCAGTGCCCAGGGGGGGGTCCCCGAGCAGTTCTTC	CSAQGGVPEQFF
.	TRBJ2-2	TRBV6-5	.	TGTGCCAGCAGCACCCAAGGGACGGGTGTAACCGGGGAGCTGTTTTTT	CASSTQGTGVTGELFF